This TCR beta chain was profiled in a study of T cell changes during pregnancy in multiple sclerosis. The CDR3 is 12 residues long. Per the germline V gene, CDR1 is SGHAT and CDR2 is FQNNGV. V was cut by 6 bases and J by 5 bases, with 11 bases left in between. Sequenced by immunoSEQ multiplex PCR; TCRdb stores in-frame clones only, minus some. This table holds around 95,000 clones, 92% found once. The V gene is TRBV11-2, the J gene TRBJ2-7; perhaps TRBD2 as D (5 bases). Sequencing used peripheral blood, obtained after pregnancy. The sequence came from a female donor in good health, enrolled as a control in a pregnancy study. The CDR3 loop reads CASRLVRNEQYF. The DNA for the CDR3 is TGTGCCAGCAGACTAGTTCGGAACGAGCAGTACTTC.